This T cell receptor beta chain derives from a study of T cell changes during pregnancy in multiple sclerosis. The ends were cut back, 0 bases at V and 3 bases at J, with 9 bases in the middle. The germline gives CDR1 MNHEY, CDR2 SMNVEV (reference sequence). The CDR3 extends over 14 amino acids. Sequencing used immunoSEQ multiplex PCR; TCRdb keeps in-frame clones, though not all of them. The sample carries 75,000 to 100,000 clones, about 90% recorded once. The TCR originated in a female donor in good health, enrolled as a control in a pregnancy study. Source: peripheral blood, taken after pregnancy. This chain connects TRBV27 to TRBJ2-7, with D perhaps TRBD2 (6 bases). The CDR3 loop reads CASSLSEGYYEQYF. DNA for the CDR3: TGTGCCAGCAGTTTATCGGAGGGCTACTACGAGCAGTACTTC.